A single sample is the source of the 19 T cell receptor beta chains below, sequenced in a study of T-cell reconstitution after alpha-beta-depleted transplantation in children. Construction of the TCRbeta library involved unique molecular identifiers. One entry per CDR3 protein results from TCRdb running MiXCR on the PCR reads. This sample yields about 350,000 distinct CDR3 sequences, of which about 16% are seen a single time; around two fifths belongs to the top ten. This sample comprised PBMCs, mostly from graft donor cells, obtained 360 days after TCRalphabeta/CD19-depleted stem cell transplant. Receptors originate from a male patient aged 2-10 years who had a stem cell transplant for acute lymphoblastic leukemia, so the T cells may come from the graft donor.

The chain uses TRBV11-2 and TRBJ1-1; D is undetermined. This CDR3 comprises 14 residues. The V end was cut by 3 bases, the J end by 11 bases, with 19 bases between. Germline CDR1 is SGHAT and CDR2 is FQNNGV. The CDR3 loop is CASSFEAGVEWAFF. In nucleotides, the CDR3 is TGTGCCAGCAGCTTCGAGGCGGGTGTGGAGTGGGCTTTCTTT.

This clonotype was counted between two and nine times. The rearrangement links TRBV10-3 to TRBJ2-7, with 12 bases fitting TRBD2. The CDR3 totals 16 residues. Germline V gives CDR1 ENHRY, CDR2 SYGVKD. The V segment lost 3 bases and the J segment 6 bases; nucleotides outside the gene matches: 9. CDR3 amino acids: CAISDPLLAGGGEQYF. The CDR3 DNA follows: TGTGCCATCAGTGACCCTTTACTAGCGGGAGGTGGCGAGCAGTACTTC.

This clonotype was seen a handful of times. V and J are TRBV7-7 and TRBJ2-4, with a weak D call TRBD2 (6 bases). V shed 1 base and J shed 3 bases, with 19 bases lying between them. Germline CDR1 and CDR2: SSHAT and FNYEAQ (reference sequence). The CDR3 runs 18 residues. Here the CDR3 reads CASSLDPAGQVGKNIQYF. The CDR3 coding sequence is TGTGCCAGCAGCTTAGACCCCGCGGGGCAGGTTGGCAAAAACATTCAGTACTTC.

This rearrangement joins TRBV7-2 to TRBJ2-7; unclear D gene. CDR1 SGHTA and CDR2 FQGNSA come from the germline V gene. CDR3 length: 14 amino acids. V was shortened by 5 bases and J by 4 bases, with 15 bases between the two germline ends. The CDR3: CASSPPLDWYEQYF. The CDR3, as DNA: TGTGCCAGCAGCCCACCCCTAGACTGGTACGAGCAGTACTTC.

The chain uses TRBV4-3 and TRBJ2-7; D gene unclear. Trimming pared 0 bases from V and 2 bases from J, leaving 11 bases between. CDR1 and CDR2 (germline): LGHNA, YSLEER. The CDR3 runs to 15 residues. The CDR3 reads CASSQEYGAPYEQYF. The CDR3 region has the DNA TGCGCCAGCAGCCAAGAATATGGAGCCCCCTACGAGCAGTACTTC.

The chain uses TRBV7-3 and TRBJ2-3; tentative D call: TRBD2 (6 bases). The CDR3 spans 16 residues. Trimming left V 5 bases short and J 5 bases short, with 20 bases between. Germline-derived CDR1 and CDR2 are SGHTA and FQGTGA. This chain's CDR3 is CASSHGLARPEDTQYF. The CDR3 DNA sequence: TGTGCCAGCAGCCATGGCCTAGCGAGACCCGAAGATACGCAGTATTTT.

This clonotype was seen only a few times. The chain combines TRBV28 with TRBJ2-1, with 11 bases aligning to TRBD2. The CDR3 has 17 amino acids. Germline CDR1 MDHEN, CDR2 SYDVKM. V dropped 4 bases and J dropped 3; count of bases not matched to a gene: 8. CDR3 protein: CASSSRSTSGSYNEQFF. CDR3 coding DNA: TGTGCCAGCAGTTCCCGAAGCACTAGCGGGAGCTACAATGAGCAGTTCTTC.

The sample holds many counts of this clonotype. The chain joins TRBV30 to TRBJ2-7, with TRBD2 matching 9 bases. The CDR3 extends over 14 amino acids. With 1 base clipped from V and 3 bases from J, the junction kept 4 bases outside the gene matches. Germline CDR1 GTSNPN, CDR2 SVGIG (reference sequence). The CDR3 coding sequence is TGTGCCTGGAGTGGGGGACTAGCAATCTACGAGCAGTACTTC. This translates into CAWSGGLAIYEQYF.

This clonotype was seen a few times. The CDR3 is CASSQGGAMNTEAFF. In DNA, the CDR3 is TGTGCCAGCAGCCAAGGGGGGGCCATGAACACTGAAGCTTTCTTT. The chain employs TRBV4-2 and TRBJ1-1; D may be TRBD1 (6 bases). V lost 1 base and J 0 bases, leaving 9 bases between the germline ends. The CDR3 sequence is 15 residues long. Looked up from germline, CDR1 is LGHNA and CDR2 is YNFKEQ.

The rearrangement joins TRBV2 to TRBJ2-3; D remains unclear. Trimming stripped 2 bases from V and 2 bases from J, with 11 bases between. The CDR3 loop spans 15 amino acids. Germline V CDR1 and CDR2: SNHLY, FYNNEI. This CDR3 is CASSEWTAYTDTQYF. CDR3 sequence (DNA): TGTGCCAGCAGTGAATGGACGGCCTACACAGATACGCAGTATTTT.

This clonotype was observed a handful of times. The chain uses TRBV11-1 and TRBJ2-7, with TRBD2 as a possible D gene (5 bases). Between the trimmed V and J ends, which lost 2 bases and 2 bases, there was a span of 22 bases. The CDR3 consists of 18 residues. The germline CDR1 and CDR2 sequences are SGHAT and FQDESV (reference sequence). CDR3 sequence: CASSLTLLAHTSPYEQYF. The CDR3 DNA reads TGTGCCAGCAGCTTAACCCTCCTAGCTCACACGTCTCCCTACGAGCAGTACTTC.

The gene calls are TRBV12-3 or TRBV12-4 and TRBJ1-2; D unresolved. This CDR3 is 16 amino acids long. V gave up 3 bases and J gave up 5 bases, with 19 bases separating them. As DNA, the CDR3 is TGTGCCAGCAGTTTCGGCTCAGTGCCGCTAGATTATGGCTACACCTTC. Protein: CASSFGSVPLDYGYTF.

This rearrangement joins TRBV5-1 to TRBJ2-7; D not certain. Germline lookup yields CDR1 SGHRS and CDR2 YFSETQ. This CDR3 has 13 residues. Trimming pared 3 bases from V and 3 bases from J, leaving 10 bases between. CDR3 residues: CASSWSPSYEQYF. As DNA, the CDR3 is TGCGCCAGCAGCTGGAGCCCGAGCTACGAGCAGTACTTC.

A few counts support this clonotype. The chain joins TRBV28 to TRBJ2-5; 7 bases line up with TRBD2. Germline CDR1 and CDR2: MDHEN and SYDVKM. J lost 3 bases, V lost 7 bases, and 2 bases had no gene match. The CDR3 totals 12 residues. The CDR3: CASNGLEETQYF. Here the CDR3 DNA reads TGTGCCAGCAACGGACTAGAAGAGACCCAGTACTTC.

This clonotype was recorded a few times. The CDR3 sequence: CASSPSAIATGELFF. CDR3 DNA: TGCGCCAGCAGTCCCAGCGCAATTGCCACCGGGGAGCTGTTTTTT. The genes are TRBV10-1 and TRBJ2-2; D unclear. The CDR3 length is 15 residues. With 5 bases removed from V and 4 bases from J, the gap between germline ends came to 14 bases. Germline CDR1 is WNHNN and CDR2 is SYGVQD (reference sequence).

V is TRBV20-1 and J is TRBJ2-3; TRBD1 matches at 7 bases. This CDR3 region has 14 residues. Germline V gene lookup returns CDR1 DFQATT and CDR2 SNEGSKA (reference sequence). V lost 8 bases and J lost 1; bases outside the gene matches: 9. The CDR3: CSITGAARTDTQYF. CDR3 sequence (DNA): TGCAGTATTACAGGGGCCGCTCGCACAGATACGCAGTATTTT.

J is TRBJ2-1 and V is TRBV14, with D unresolved. The CDR3 is made up of 17 amino acids. Per germline, CDR1 SGHDN and CDR2 FVKESK. V dropped 0 bases and J dropped 0 bases, with 12 bases sitting between them. The CDR3 DNA reads as TGTGCCAGCAGCCAAGATGGGCGGATCAGCTCCTACAATGAGCAGTTCTTC. It is translated as CASSQDGRISSYNEQFF.

This clonotype turned up a few times. The chain combines TRBV5-5 with TRBJ1-1; no firm D call. The CDR3 sequence is 14 residues long. Germline assignment: CDR1 SGHKS and CDR2 YYEKEE (reference sequence). Trimming removed 7 bases from V and 3 bases from J, with 16 bases in between. The CDR3 is CASQFPGRDTEAFF. The CDR3 nucleotides are TGTGCCAGCCAATTTCCCGGTCGAGACACTGAAGCTTTCTTT.

The rearrangement links TRBV19 to TRBJ1-3; D call uncertain. This CDR3 is built from 17 residues. With 7 bases removed from V and 0 bases from J, the gap between germline ends came to 19 bases. The germline V gene encodes CDR1 LNHDA and CDR2 SQIVND (reference sequence). This chain's CDR3 is CASKGLNGFSSGNTIYF. The CDR3 bases are TGTGCCAGTAAGGGCCTGAACGGTTTCTCCTCTGGAAACACCATATATTTT.